The rows below give T cell receptor beta chains drawn from one sample of a study of blood T cell repertoires in COVID-19. Assay used: immunoSEQ multiplex PCR; TCRdb lists only in-frame clones, some missing. The sample lists under 200,000 clones; roughly 78% were seen once. The sample consisted of PBMCs or T cells enriched from blood (not recorded which). Receptors originate from a woman in her sixties or seventies in a cohort exposed to, infected with or recovered from COVID-19 (not recorded which). The CDR3 runs from the conserved cysteine through the conserved F or W. The D gene is left open where the match is weak. Size tells how often a clone was seen (once, few, many) or the class of an expanded clone, and some rows leave it out.

D gene	V gene	clone size	J gene	CDR3 DNA	CDR3 protein
TRBD1	TRBV7-2	NA	TRBJ1-1	TGTGCCAGCAGCTTAGATTCAAGACAGGGTACCTACTACGGGGCTTTCTTT	CASSLDSRQGTYYGAFF
TRBD1	TRBV3-1/TRBV3-2	NA	TRBJ1-5	TGTGCCAGCAGCCAGAGAAGAGCCGCCGGACAGGTCAATTCCAATCAGCCCCAGCATTTT	CASSQRRAAGQVNSNQPQHF
TRBD1	TRBV5-1	NA	TRBJ2-5	TGCGCCAGCAGCTTGGCGACAGGGAAGGAGGAGACCCAGTACTTC	CASSLATGKEETQYF
NA	TRBV7-9	few	TRBJ1-1	TGTGCCAGCAGCCGACAGACGCCGGGCCCTGAAGCTTTCTTT	CASSRQTPGPEAFF
TRBD2	TRBV5-5	NA	TRBJ2-7	TGTGCCAGCAGCGGTAGCCTAGCGGTAAACTACGAGCAGTACTTC	CASSGSLAVNYEQYF
NA	TRBV18	few	TRBJ1-6	TGTGCCAGCTCACCACCGGACAGTTCACCCCTCCACTTT	CASSPPDSSPLHF
NA	TRBV3-1/TRBV3-2	NA	TRBJ2-6	TGTGCCAGCAGACTCACAGGGATCGGGGCCAACGTCCTGACTTTC	CASRLTGIGANVLTF
NA	TRBV27	NA	TRBJ1-1	TGTGCCAGCAGTCGCCGCGGGGCGGGAGGAAACACTGAAGCTTTCTTT	CASSRRGAGGNTEAFF
TRBD1	TRBV5-1	NA	TRBJ1-4	TGCGCCAGCAGCACGGGACAGGGGGATCCTAATGAAAAACTGTTTTTT	CASSTGQGDPNEKLFF
NA	TRBV28	NA	TRBJ1-3	TGTGCCAGCAGTTTATATCTTCCAGGGGTCTCTGGAAACACCATATATTTT	CASSLYLPGVSGNTIYF
TRBD1	TRBV6-5	NA	TRBJ1-5	TGTGCCAGCAAGGAAGGACAGGGTCACAATCAGCCCCAGCATTTT	CASKEGQGHNQPQHF
NA	TRBV19	NA	TRBJ2-2	TGTGCCAGTACAAACGGGGGCACCGGGGAGCTGTTTTTT	CASTNGGTGELFF
NA	TRBV10-3	NA	TRBJ2-1	TGTGCCATCAGTACCGACAGTAATGAGCAGTTCTTC	CAISTDSNEQFF
NA	TRBV7-8	NA	TRBJ2-3	TGTGCCAGCAGCTTAGCAAGTTGGCAGGGCCCCAATACGCAGTATTTT	CASSLASWQGPNTQYF
NA	TRBV5-1	NA	TRBJ2-5	TGCGCCAGCAGCCCTAGAGGGTTGGAGGAGACCCAGTACTTC	CASSPRGLEETQYF
TRBD1	TRBV5-1	NA	TRBJ1-1	TGCGCCAGCAGCTTGGAGCCGGGACAGGGGCATAGAGTAGCTTTCTTT	CASSLEPGQGHRVAFF
TRBD1	TRBV5-4	NA	TRBJ1-1	TGTGCCAGCAGGGTACAGGGGACTGACACTGAAGCTTTCTTT	CASRVQGTDTEAFF
NA	TRBV10-3	few	TRBJ1-5	TGTGCCATCAGTGAGCAGGGTTCCGGAAGAAGGCATTTT	CAISEQGSGRRHF
NA	TRBV28	NA	TRBJ1-5	TGTGCCAGCAGTTTTTTCAGGTATCGCAATCAGCCCCAGCATTTT	CASSFFRYRNQPQHF
NA	TRBV5-1	NA	TRBJ1-1	TGCGCCAGCAGCTTGGGGGCGACGCTCACTGAAGCTTTCTTT	CASSLGATLTEAFF
NA	TRBV6-5	NA	TRBJ1-1	TGTGCCAGCAGGCGCGACAGGCTCATGAACACTGAAGCTTTCTTT	CASRRDRLMNTEAFF
TRBD1	TRBV6-5	NA	TRBJ1-1	TGTGCCAGCAGGCTACAGGGGGACACTGAAGCTTTCTTT	CASRLQGDTEAFF